This TCR beta chain was identified in a study of tumor and adjacent non-tumor tissue in lung cancer. In this sample, this clonotype turned up once. The junction differs from germline at one of its ends, possibly a read error. Germline V gene sequence: CDR1 SGHKS, CDR2 YYEKEE (reference sequence). This CDR3 contains 15 residues. A modified ARM-PCR protocol with three rounds of nested PCR amplified TCRbeta. TCRdb fed the multiplex PCR reads into MiXCR, producing one record per CDR3 protein. The sample shows 100,000 to 120,000 distinct CDR3 sequences, 84% of them seen only once. The template was RNA from unsorted bulk tissue.

The TCR comes from a man between 65 and 79 years old with non-small cell lung cancer. Material: lung tumor tissue. The gene calls are TRBV5-5 and TRBJ2-2; a weak D match, TRBD2 (6 bases). CDR3: CASSRTNGSTGELFF. The CDR3 DNA reads as TGTGCCAGCAGCCGGACTAACGGGAGCACCGGGGAGCTATTTTTT.